The rows below give T cell receptor beta chains drawn from one sample of a study of CD8+ T cells in alopecia areata. Measured with immunoSEQ multiplex PCR; TCRdb has only the in-frame clones, and not every one. The table records 93,000 or so clones, around 59% of them present only once. Input material: CD4+ T cells sorted from blood. Source of these receptors: a human donor in good health. Each CDR3 is given with its conserved first and last residue. The D gene is left open where the match is weak. Part of the rows lack a size; the others show once, few, many or a class for expanded clones.

CDR3 length	V gene	J gene	D gene	clone size	CDR3 protein	CDR3 DNA
14	TRBV2	TRBJ2-5	TRBD2	-	CASSDYLAGETQYF	TGTGCCAGCAGTGACTACCTAGCGGGGGAGACCCAGTACTTC
13	TRBV29-1	TRBJ2-7	-	-	CSAGGGGSYEQYF	TGCAGCGCCGGGGGCGGTGGCTCCTACGAGCAGTACTTC
14	TRBV5-6	TRBJ2-7	TRBD1	-	CASSLPGGNYEQYF	TGTGCCAGCAGCTTGCCAGGGGGTAACTACGAGCAGTACTTC
16	TRBV27	TRBJ2-3	-	few	CASSSSQGRGTDTQYF	TGTGCCAGCAGTTCGTCCCAGGGGAGGGGGACAGATACGCAGTATTTT
14	TRBV28	TRBJ2-3	TRBD1	-	CASSRGQERDTQYF	TGTGCCAGCAGTCGTGGACAGGAACGAGATACGCAGTATTTT
15	TRBV30	TRBJ1-5	-	-	CAWSRGYSLNQPQHF	TGTGCCTGGAGTAGAGGTTACAGCCTCAATCAGCCCCAGCATTTT
14	TRBV28	TRBJ2-5	-	-	CASSLIRGAETQYF	TGTGCCAGCAGTTTAATCAGGGGGGCAGAGACCCAGTACTTC
14	TRBV29-1	TRBJ2-5	TRBD1	few	CSVERGTGGETQYF	TGCAGCGTTGAAAGGGGGACAGGGGGAGAGACCCAGTACTTC
15	TRBV6-1	TRBJ1-1	-	-	CASSEDRAGNTEAFF	TGTGCCAGCAGTGAAGACAGGGCTGGGAACACTGAAGCTTTCTTT
13	TRBV19	TRBJ2-4	TRBD1	few	CASPGQGENIQYF	TGTGCCAGTCCGGGACAGGGAGAAAACATTCAGTACTTC